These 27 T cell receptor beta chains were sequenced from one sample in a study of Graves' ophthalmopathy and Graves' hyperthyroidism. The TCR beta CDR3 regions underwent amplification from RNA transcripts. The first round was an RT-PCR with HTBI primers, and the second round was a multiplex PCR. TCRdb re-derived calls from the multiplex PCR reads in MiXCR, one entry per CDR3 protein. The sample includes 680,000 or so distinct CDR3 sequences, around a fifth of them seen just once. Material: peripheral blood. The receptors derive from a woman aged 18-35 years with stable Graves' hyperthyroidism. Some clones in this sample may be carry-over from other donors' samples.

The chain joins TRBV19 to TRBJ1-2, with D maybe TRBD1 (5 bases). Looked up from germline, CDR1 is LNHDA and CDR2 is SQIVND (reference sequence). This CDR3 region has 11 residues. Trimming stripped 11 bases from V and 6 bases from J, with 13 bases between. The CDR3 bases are TGTGCCGGCCGCTCAGGGAATGGCTACACCTTC. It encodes CAGRSGNGYTF.

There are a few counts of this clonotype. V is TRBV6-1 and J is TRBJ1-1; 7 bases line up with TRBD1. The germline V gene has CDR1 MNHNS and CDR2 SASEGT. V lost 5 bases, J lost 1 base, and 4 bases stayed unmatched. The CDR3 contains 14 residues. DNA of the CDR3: TGTGCCAGCAGTACAGGGGCGACGAACACTGAAGCTTTCTTT. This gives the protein CASSTGATNTEAFF.

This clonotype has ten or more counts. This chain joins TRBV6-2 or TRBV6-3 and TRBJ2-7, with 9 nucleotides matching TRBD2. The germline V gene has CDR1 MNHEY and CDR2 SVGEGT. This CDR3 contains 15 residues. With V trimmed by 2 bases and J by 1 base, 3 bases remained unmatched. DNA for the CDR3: TGTGCCAGCAGTTACGGGCTAGCGGGATCCTACGAGCAGTACTTC. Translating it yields CASSYGLAGSYEQYF.

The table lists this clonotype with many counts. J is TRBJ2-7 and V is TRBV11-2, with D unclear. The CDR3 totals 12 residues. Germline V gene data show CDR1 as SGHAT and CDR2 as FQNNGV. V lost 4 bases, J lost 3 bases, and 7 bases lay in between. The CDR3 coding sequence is TGTGCCAGCAGCTCCAGATTCTACGAGCAGTACTTC. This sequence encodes CASSSRFYEQYF.

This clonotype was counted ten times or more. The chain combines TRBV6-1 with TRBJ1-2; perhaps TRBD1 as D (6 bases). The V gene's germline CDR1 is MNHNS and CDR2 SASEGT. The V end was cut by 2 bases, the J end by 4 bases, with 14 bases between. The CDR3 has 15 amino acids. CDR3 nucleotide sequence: TGTGCCAGCAGTGAAACCCTCGGGACATCCTATGGCTACACCTTC. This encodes CASSETLGTSYGYTF.

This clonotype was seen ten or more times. CDR3 DNA: TGTGCCAGCACCCTCCAAGGGTATGGCTACACCTTC. Protein product: CASTLQGYGYTF. The V call is TRBV12-3 or TRBV12-4, the J call TRBJ1-2; D not certain. This CDR3 is 12 amino acids long. Trimming stripped 7 bases from V and 5 bases from J, with 11 bases between.

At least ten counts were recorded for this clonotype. This chain's CDR3 is CSVVLEAGSGYEQYF. The CDR3 DNA reads TGCAGCGTTGTCCTCGAAGCGGGATCGGGCTACGAGCAGTACTTC. The genes are TRBV29-1 and TRBJ2-7; 7 bases fit TRBD2. V was clipped by 4 bases and J by 3 bases; unmatched bases: 12. The CDR3 is 15 residues long. Germline V CDR1 and CDR2: SQVTM, ANQGSEA.

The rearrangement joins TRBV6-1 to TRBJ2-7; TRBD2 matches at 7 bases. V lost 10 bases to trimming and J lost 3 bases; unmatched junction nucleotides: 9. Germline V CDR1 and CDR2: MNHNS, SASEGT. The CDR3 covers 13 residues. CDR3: CATTAGDRYEQYF. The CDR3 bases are TGTGCCACCACCGCGGGGGATCGCTACGAGCAGTACTTC.

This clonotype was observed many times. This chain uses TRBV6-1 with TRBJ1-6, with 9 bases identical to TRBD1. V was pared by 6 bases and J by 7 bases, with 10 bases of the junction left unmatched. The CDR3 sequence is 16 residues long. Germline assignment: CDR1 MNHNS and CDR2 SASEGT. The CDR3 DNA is TGTGCCAGCAGCCACAGGAGGACAGGGGAGAATTCACCCCTCCACTTT. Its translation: CASSHRRTGENSPLHF.

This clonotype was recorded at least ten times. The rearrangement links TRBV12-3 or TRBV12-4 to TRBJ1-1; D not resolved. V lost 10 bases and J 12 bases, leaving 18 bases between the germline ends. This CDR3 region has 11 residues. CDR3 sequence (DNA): TGTGCCACTATAGCAGGCGGCTCTCCTTTCTTT. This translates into CATIAGGSPFF.

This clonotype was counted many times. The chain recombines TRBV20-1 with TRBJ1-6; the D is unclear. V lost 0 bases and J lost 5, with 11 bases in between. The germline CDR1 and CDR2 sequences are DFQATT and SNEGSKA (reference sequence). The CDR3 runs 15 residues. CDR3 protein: CSARDSGVDNSPLHF. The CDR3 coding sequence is TGCAGTGCTAGAGATTCTGGGGTGGATAATTCACCCCTCCACTTT.

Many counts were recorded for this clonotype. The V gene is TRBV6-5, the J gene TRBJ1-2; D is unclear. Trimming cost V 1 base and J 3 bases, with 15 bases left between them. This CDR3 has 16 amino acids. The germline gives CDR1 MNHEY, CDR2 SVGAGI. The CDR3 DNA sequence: TGTGCCAGCAGTTACTTGTGGCAGGTGGTAGACTATGGCTACACCTTC. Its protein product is CASSYLWQVVDYGYTF.

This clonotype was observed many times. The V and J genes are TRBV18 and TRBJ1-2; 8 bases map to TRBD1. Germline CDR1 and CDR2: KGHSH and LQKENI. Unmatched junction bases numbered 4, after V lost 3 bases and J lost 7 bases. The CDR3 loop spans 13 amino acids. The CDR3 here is CASSPTDRGGYTF. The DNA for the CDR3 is TGTGCCAGCTCACCTACCGACAGGGGTGGCTACACCTTC.

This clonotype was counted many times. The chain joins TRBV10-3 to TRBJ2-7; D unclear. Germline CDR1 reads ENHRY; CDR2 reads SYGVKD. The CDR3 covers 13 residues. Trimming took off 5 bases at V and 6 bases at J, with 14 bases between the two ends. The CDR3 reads CAISSYSDREQYF. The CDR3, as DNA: TGTGCCATCAGTTCCTACTCCGACCGCGAGCAGTACTTC.

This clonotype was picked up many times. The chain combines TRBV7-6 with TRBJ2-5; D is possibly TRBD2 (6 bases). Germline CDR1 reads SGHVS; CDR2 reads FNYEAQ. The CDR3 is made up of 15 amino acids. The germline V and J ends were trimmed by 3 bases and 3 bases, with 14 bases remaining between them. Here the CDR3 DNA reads TGTGCCAGCAGCTTTGGGACTTCCCGAAAAGAGACCCAGTACTTC. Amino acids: CASSFGTSRKETQYF.

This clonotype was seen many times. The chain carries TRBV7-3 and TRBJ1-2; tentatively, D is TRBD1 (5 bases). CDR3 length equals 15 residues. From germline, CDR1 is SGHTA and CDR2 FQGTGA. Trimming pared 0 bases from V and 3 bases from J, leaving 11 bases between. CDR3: CASSLTRGRDYGYTF. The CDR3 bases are TGTGCCAGCAGCTTAACACGGGGCAGGGACTATGGCTACACCTTC.

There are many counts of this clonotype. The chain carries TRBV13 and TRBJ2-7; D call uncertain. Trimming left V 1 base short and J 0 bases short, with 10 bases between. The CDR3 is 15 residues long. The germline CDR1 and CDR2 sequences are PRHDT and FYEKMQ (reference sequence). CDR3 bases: TGTGCCAGCAGCTTAGAGGGCGGATCCTCCTACGAGCAGTACTTC. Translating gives CASSLEGGSSYEQYF.

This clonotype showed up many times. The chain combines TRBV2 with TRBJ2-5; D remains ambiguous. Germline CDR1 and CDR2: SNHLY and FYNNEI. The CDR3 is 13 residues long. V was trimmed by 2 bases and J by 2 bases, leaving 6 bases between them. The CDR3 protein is CASSEIEQETQYF. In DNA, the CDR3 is TGTGCCAGCAGTGAAATAGAACAAGAGACCCAGTACTTC.

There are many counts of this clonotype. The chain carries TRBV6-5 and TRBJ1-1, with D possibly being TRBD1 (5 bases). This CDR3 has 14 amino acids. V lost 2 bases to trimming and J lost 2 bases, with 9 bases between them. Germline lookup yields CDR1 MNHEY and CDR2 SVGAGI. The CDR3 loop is CASSYLRENTEAFF. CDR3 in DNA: TGTGCCAGCAGTTACCTCAGGGAAAACACTGAAGCTTTCTTT.

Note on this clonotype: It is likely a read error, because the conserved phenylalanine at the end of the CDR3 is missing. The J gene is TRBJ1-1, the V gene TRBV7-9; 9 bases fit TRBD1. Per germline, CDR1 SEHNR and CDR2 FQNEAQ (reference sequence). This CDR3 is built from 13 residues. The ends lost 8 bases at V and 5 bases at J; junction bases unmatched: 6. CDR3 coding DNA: TGTGCCAGCGCTCTGGGACAGGGTACTGAAGCTTTCTTG. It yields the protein CASALGQGTEAFL.

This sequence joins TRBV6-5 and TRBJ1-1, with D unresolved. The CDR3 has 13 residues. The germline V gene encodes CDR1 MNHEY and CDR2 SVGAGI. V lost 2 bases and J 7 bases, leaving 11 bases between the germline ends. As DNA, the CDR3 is TGTGCCAGCAGTTACACTGAGGGCGGTGAAGCTTTCTTT. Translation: CASSYTEGGEAFF.

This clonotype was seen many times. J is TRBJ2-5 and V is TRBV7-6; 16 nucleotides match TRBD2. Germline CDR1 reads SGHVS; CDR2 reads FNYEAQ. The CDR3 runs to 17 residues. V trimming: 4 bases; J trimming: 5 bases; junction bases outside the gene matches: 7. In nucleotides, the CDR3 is TGTGCCAGCAGCTACGGGACTAGCGGGAGGGCCAGGGAGACCCAGTACTTC. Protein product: CASSYGTSGRARETQYF.

The CDR3 region has the DNA TGTGCCAGCAGCGATGGGACCGTCTATGGCTACACCTTC. Protein: CASSDGTVYGYTF. The rearrangement links TRBV9 to TRBJ1-2; D is possibly TRBD1 (5 bases). V lost 3 bases and J 4 bases, leaving 10 bases between the germline ends. The germline gives CDR1 SGDLS, CDR2 YYNGEE. This CDR3 has 13 residues.

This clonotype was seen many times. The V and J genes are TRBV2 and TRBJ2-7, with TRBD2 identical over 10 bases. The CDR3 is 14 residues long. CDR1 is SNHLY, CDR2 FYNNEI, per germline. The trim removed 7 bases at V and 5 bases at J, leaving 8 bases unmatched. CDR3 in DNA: TGTGCCAGCAACTTACTAGCGGGGTCGAACGAGCAGTACTTC. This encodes CASNLLAGSNEQYF.

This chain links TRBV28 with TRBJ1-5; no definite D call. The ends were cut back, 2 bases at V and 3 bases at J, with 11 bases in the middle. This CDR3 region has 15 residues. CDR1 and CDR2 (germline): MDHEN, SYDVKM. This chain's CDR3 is CASSLGGRLNQPQHF. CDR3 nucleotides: TGTGCCAGCAGTTTAGGAGGACGGCTCAATCAGCCCCAGCATTTT.

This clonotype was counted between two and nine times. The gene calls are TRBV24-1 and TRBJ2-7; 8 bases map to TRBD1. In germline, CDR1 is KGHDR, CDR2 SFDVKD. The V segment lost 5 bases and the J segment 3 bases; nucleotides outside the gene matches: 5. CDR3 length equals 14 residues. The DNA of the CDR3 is TGTGCCACCAGTGCAGGGGGCGCGTTCTACGAGCAGTACTTC. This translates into CATSAGGAFYEQYF.

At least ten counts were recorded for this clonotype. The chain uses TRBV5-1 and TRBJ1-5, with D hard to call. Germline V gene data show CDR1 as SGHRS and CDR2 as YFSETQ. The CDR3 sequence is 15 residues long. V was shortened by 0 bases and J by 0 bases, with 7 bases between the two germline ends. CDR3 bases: TGCGCCAGCAGCTTGGACGGAGATAGCAATCAGCCCCAGCATTTT. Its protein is CASSLDGDSNQPQHF.